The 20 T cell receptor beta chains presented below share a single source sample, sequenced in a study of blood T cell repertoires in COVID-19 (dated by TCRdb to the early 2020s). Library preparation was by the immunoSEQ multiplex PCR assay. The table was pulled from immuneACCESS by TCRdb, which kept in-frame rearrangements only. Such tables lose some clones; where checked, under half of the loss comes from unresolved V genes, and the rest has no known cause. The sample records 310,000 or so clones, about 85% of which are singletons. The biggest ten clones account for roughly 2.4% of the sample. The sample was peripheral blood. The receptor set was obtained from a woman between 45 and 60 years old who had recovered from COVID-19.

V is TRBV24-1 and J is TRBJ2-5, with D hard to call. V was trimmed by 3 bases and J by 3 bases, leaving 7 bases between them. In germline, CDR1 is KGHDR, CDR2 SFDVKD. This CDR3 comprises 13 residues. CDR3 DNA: TGTGCCACCAGTGATGACTTGAAAGAGACCCAGTACTTC. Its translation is CATSDDLKETQYF.

The CDR3 DNA is TGCAGTGCTAGTAGACCGGGATTGAACACTGAAGCTTTCTTT. The encoded protein is CSASRPGLNTEAFF. This chain connects TRBV20-1 to TRBJ1-1; D is unresolved. From germline, CDR1 is DFQATT and CDR2 SNEGSKA (reference sequence). The CDR3 has 14 residues. Trimming took off 3 bases at V and 0 bases at J, with 11 bases between the two ends.

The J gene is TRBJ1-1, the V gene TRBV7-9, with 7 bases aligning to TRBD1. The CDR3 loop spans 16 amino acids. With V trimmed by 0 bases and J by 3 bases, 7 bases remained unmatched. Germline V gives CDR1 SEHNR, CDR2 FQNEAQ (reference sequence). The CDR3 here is CASSLALRQGDTEAFF. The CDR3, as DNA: TGTGCCAGCAGCTTAGCGCTTAGGCAGGGGGACACTGAAGCTTTCTTT.

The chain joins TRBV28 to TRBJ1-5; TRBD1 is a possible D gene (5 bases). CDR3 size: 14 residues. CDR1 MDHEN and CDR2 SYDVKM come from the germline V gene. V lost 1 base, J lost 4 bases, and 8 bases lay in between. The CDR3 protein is CASSLSGWNQPQHF. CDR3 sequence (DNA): TGTGCCAGCAGTTTATCAGGGTGGAATCAGCCCCAGCATTTT.

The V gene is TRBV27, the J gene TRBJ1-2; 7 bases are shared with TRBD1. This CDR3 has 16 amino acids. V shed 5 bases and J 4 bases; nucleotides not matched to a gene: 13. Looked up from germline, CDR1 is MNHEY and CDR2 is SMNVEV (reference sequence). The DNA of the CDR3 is TGTGCCAGCAGTCACCCGGGCTCAGGGGGGCTCTATGGCTACACCTTC. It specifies CASSHPGSGGLYGYTF.

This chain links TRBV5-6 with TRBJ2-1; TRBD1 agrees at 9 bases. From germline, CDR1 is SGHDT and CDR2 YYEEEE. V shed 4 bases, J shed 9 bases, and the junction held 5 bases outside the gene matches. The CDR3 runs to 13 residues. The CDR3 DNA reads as TGTGCCAGCAGCGGGACAGGGCTCGTTGAGCAGTTCTTC. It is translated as CASSGTGLVEQFF.

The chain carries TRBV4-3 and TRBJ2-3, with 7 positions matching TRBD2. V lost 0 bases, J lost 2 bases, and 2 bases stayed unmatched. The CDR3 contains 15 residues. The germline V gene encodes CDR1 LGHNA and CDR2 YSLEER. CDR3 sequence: CASSQDGTTTDTQYF. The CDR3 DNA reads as TGCGCCAGCAGCCAAGATGGGACTACCACAGATACGCAGTATTTT.

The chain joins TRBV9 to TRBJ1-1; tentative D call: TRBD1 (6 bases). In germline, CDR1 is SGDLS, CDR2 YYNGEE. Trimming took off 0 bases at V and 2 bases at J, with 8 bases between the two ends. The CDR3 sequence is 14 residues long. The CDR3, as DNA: TGTGCCAGCAGCGTAGAAGGGGGAAACACTGAAGCTTTCTTT. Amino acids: CASSVEGGNTEAFF.

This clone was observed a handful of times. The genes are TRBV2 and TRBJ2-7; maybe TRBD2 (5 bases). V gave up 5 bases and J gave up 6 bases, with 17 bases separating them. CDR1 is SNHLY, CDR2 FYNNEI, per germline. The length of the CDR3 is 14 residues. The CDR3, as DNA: TGTGCCAGCAGTTCGCCAGACGGGGATCTCGAGCAGTACTTC. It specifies CASSSPDGDLEQYF.

CDR3 DNA: TGCGCCAGCAGCTTGGGACAAGGGAGGTCCTATGGCTACACCTTC. It yields the protein CASSLGQGRSYGYTF. The V and J genes are TRBV5-1 and TRBJ1-2; D is unclear. V was pared by 0 bases and J by 4 bases, with 13 bases between. Germline V gene lookup returns CDR1 SGHRS and CDR2 YFSETQ. The CDR3 has 15 amino acids.

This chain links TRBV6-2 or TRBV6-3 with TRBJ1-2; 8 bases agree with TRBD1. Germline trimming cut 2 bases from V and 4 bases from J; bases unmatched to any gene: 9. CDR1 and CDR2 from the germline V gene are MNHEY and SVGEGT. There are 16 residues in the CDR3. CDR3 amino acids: CASSYTGQGPTYGYTF. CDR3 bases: TGTGCCAGCAGTTACACCGGACAGGGTCCTACCTATGGCTACACCTTC.

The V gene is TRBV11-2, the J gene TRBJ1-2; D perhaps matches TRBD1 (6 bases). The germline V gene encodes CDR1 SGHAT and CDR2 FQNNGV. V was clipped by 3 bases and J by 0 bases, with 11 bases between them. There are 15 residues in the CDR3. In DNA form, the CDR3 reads TGTGCCAGCAGCTTTACCAGGGGCGCTAACTATGGCTACACCTTC. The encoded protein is CASSFTRGANYGYTF. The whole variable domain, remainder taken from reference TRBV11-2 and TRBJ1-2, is EAGVAQSPRYKIIEKRQSVAFWCNPISGHATLYWYQQILGQGPKLLIQFQNNGVVDDSQLPKDRFSAERLKGVDSTLKIQPAKLEDSAVYLCASSFTRGANYGYTFGSGTRLTVV.

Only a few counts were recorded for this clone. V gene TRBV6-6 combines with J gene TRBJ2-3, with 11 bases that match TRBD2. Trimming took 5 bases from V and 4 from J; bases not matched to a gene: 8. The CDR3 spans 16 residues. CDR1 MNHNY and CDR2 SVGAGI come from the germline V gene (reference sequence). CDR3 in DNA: TGTGCCAGCAGTCGCACCGCGACTAGCGGGGCAGATACGCAGTATTTT. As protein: CASSRTATSGADTQYF.

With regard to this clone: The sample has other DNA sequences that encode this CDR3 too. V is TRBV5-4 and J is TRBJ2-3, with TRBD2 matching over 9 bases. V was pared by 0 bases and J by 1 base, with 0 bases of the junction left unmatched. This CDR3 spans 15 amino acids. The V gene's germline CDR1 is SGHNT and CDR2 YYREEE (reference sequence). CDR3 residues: CASSLGLAGTDTQYF. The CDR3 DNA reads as TGTGCCAGCAGCTTGGGACTAGCGGGCACAGATACGCAGTATTTT.

This chain's CDR3 is CASSPRGRDEQFF. CDR3 in DNA: TGCGCCAGCAGCCCCAGGGGGCGGGATGAGCAGTTCTTC. The V call is TRBV5-1, the J call TRBJ2-1; 8 bases are shared with TRBD1. The CDR3 spans 13 residues. The J segment lost 8 bases and the V segment lost 4 bases, leaving 5 bases of the junction unmatched. Germline CDR1 SGHRS, CDR2 YFSETQ. The full variable domain, its missing parts supplied by reference TRBV5-1 and TRBJ2-1, is KAGVTQTPRYLIKTRGQQVTLSCSPISGHRSVSWYQQTPGQGLQFLFEYFSETQRNKGNFPGRFSGRQFSNSRSEMNVSTLELGDSALYLCASSPRGRDEQFFGPGTRLTVL.

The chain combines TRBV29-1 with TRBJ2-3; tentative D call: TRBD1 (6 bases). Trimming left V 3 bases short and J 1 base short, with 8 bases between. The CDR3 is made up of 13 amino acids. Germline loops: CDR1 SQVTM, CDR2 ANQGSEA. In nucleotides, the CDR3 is TGCAGCGTTGAGGCAGGGGGCACAGATACGCAGTATTTT. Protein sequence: CSVEAGGTDTQYF.

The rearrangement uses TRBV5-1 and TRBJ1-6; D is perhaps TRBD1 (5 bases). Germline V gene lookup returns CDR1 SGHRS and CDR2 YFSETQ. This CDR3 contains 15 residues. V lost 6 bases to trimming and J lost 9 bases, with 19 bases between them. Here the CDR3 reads CASTGGSRGVSPLHF. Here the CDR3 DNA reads TGCGCCAGCACCGGGGGGTCAAGGGGAGTTTCACCCCTCCACTTT.

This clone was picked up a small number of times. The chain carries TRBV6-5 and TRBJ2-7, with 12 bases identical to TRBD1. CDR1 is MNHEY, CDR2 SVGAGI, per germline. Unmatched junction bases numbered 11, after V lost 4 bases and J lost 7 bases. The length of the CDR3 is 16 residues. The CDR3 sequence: CASSFLSGQGAREQYF. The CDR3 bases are TGTGCCAGCAGTTTTCTTTCGGGACAGGGGGCGCGGGAGCAGTACTTC.

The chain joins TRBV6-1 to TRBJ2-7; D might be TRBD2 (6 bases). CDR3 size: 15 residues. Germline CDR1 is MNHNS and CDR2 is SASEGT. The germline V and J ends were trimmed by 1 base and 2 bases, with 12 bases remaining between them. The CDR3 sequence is CASSEGDSHTYEQYF. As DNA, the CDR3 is TGTGCCAGCAGTGAAGGGGACTCTCACACCTACGAGCAGTACTTC.

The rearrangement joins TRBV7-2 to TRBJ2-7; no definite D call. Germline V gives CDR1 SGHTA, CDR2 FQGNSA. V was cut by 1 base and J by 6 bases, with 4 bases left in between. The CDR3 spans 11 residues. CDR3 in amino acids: CASSLGVEQYF. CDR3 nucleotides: TGTGCCAGCAGCTTAGGAGTCGAGCAGTACTTC.